A single sample is the source of the 21 T cell receptor beta chains below, sequenced in a study of beta chain features in type 1 diabetes. Study-level results: In all four CD4+ subsets, TCRB CDR3 length was significantly, moderately reduced in type 1 diabetes.

The whole isolated RNA underwent reverse transcription, so sequencing captured expressed TCRB transcripts. Data came from immunoSEQ multiplex PCR; TCRdb stores just in-frame clones and leaves some out. The data contain 300,000 or so clones, about 13% of them singletons. No antigen has been assigned to these receptors. Sequencing was done on a sample of naive CD4+ T cells from blood. Receptor source: a woman aged 18-30 years with type 1 diabetes.

The chain is built from TRBV25-1 and TRBJ2-3; D is uncertain. The germline gives CDR1 MGHDK, CDR2 SYGVNS. The CDR3 sequence is 15 residues long. V was pared by 2 bases and J by 1 base, with 10 bases between. The CDR3 DNA follows: TGTGCCAGCAGTGAACCAGGCATCCGCACAGATACGCAGTATTTT. Translation: CASSEPGIRTDTQYF.

Many counts were recorded for this clone. The chain employs TRBV23-1 and TRBJ1-5; 7 bases map to TRBD1. TRBV23-1 is noted as an ORF with a role that remains uncertain. The CDR3 is 14 residues long. V lost 10 bases and J lost 7; bases outside the gene matches: 13. CDR3 sequence (DNA): TGCGCCAACCTCTCGACAGGGTTAAACCAGCCCCAGCATTTT. This gives the protein CANLSTGLNQPQHF.

The genes are TRBV5-1 and TRBJ2-1, with 8 bases aligning to TRBD2. The CDR3 spans 15 residues. Germline assignment: CDR1 SGHRS and CDR2 YFSETQ. V shed 6 bases and J 4 bases; nucleotides not matched to a gene: 9. Written as DNA, the CDR3 is TGCGCCAGCACCCCCATCGCGGGAGGATACAATGAGCAGTTCTTC. Amino acids: CASTPIAGGYNEQFF.

Written as DNA, the CDR3 is TGTGCCAGCAGCTTACGGGGACAATCGAGCTCCTACGAGCAGTACGTC. The encoded protein is CASSLRGQSSSYEQYV. The chain combines TRBV5-4 with TRBJ2-7; D is possibly TRBD1 (6 bases). V lost 2 bases and J 0 bases, leaving 15 bases between the germline ends. The germline CDR1 and CDR2 sequences are SGHNT and YYREEE (reference sequence). CDR3 length equals 16 residues.

DNA for the CDR3: TGTGCCAGCACTCAGGGGAACACTGAAGCTTTCTTT. Protein product: CASTQGNTEAFF. This chain connects TRBV7-9 to TRBJ1-1; tentative D call: TRBD1 (5 bases). Germline V gives CDR1 SEHNR, CDR2 FQNEAQ (reference sequence). The CDR3 spans 12 residues. V was trimmed by 7 bases and J by 1 base, leaving 7 bases between them.

This clone was seen only a few times. The gene calls are TRBV29-1 and TRBJ2-1; D is ambiguous. The V gene's germline CDR1 is SQVTM and CDR2 ANQGSEA. This CDR3 has 14 amino acids. V lost 7 bases and J lost 2, with 15 bases in between. The CDR3 region has the DNA TGCAGCGCTGCCGCGGCGCCAACCTACAATGAGCAGTTCTTC. Its protein product is CSAAAAPTYNEQFF.

This clone turned up a few times. The CDR3 nucleotides read TGTGCCAGCAGTTCCAACTGGGAAAGGGAGCAGTACGTC. This translates into CASSSNWEREQYV. The V call is TRBV7-2, the J call TRBJ2-7; D call uncertain. This CDR3 has 13 residues. The V end lost 6 bases, the J end lost 7 bases, and 16 bases lay between the germline ends. The germline CDR1 and CDR2 sequences are SGHTA and FQGNSA.

This clone was counted only a few times. The V call is TRBV19, the J call TRBJ1-1; possibly TRBD1 for D (6 bases). The CDR3 is made up of 13 amino acids. Looked up from germline, CDR1 is LNHDA and CDR2 is SQIVND (reference sequence). V lost 7 bases and J 5 bases, leaving 14 bases between the germline ends. CDR3 bases: TGTGCCAGTAAACCCAAAGGGGGAACTGAAGCTTTCTTT. Protein: CASKPKGGTEAFF.

This clone occurred a few times. CDR3: CASSFDGPPLGEQYF. The CDR3 nucleotides are TGCGCCAGCAGCTTTGATGGGCCCCCCCTTGGAGAGCAGTACTTC. The J gene is TRBJ2-7, the V gene TRBV5-1, with no clear D. Between the trimmed V and J ends, which lost 2 bases and 7 bases, there was a span of 19 bases. The CDR3 totals 15 residues. Germline V gene lookup returns CDR1 SGHRS and CDR2 YFSETQ.

This clone was seen only a few times. The genes are TRBV7-9 and TRBJ2-1; D gene ambiguous. The CDR3 covers 14 residues. Trimming stripped 3 bases from V and 2 bases from J, with 8 bases between. Germline CDR1 is SEHNR and CDR2 is FQNEAQ (reference sequence). CDR3 sequence: CASSLESPYNEQFF. The CDR3 nucleotides are TGTGCCAGCAGCTTGGAGTCCCCCTACAATGAGCAGTTCTTC.

This clone was seen a few times. The gene calls are TRBV11-3 and TRBJ2-3, with D unresolved. The germline V gene has CDR1 SGHNT and CDR2 YENEEA. V was shortened by 3 bases and J by 0 bases, with 7 bases between the two germline ends. The CDR3 sequence is 14 residues long. Here the CDR3 reads CASSLYSSTDTQYF. The CDR3 nucleotides read TGTGCCAGCAGCTTGTACAGCAGCACAGATACGCAGTATTTT.

V gene TRBV29-1 combines with J gene TRBJ2-3; the match to TRBD2 covers 11 bases. The germline gives CDR1 SQVTM, CDR2 ANQGSEA. The CDR3 has 14 residues. J gave up 6 bases and V 4 bases, and 6 bases lay outside the gene matches. CDR3: CSVGSGRGVDTQYF. CDR3 coding DNA: TGCAGCGTTGGTAGCGGGAGGGGAGTGGATACGCAGTATTTT.

V and J are TRBV29-1 and TRBJ1-2; a possible D gene is TRBD1 (5 bases). V gave up 6 bases and J gave up 1 base, with 9 bases separating them. The length of the CDR3 is 12 residues. Germline CDR1 SQVTM, CDR2 ANQGSEA. Here the CDR3 DNA reads TGCAGCGTATCACAGGATAACTATGGCTACACCTTC. Its translation is CSVSQDNYGYTF.

V and J are TRBV28 and TRBJ2-2; 7 positions agree with TRBD2. The CDR3 contains 15 residues. The germline V gene has CDR1 MDHEN and CDR2 SYDVKM. Trimming took 8 bases from V and 5 from J; bases not matched to a gene: 11. This CDR3 reads CASSLSSGSTGELFF. In DNA form, the CDR3 reads TGTGCCAGCTCCCTTTCTAGCGGTAGTACCGGGGAGCTGTTTTTT.

The chain uses TRBV2 and TRBJ1-2; 8 bases align to TRBD1. This CDR3 contains 13 residues. Germline V gene data show CDR1 as SNHLY and CDR2 as FYNNEI. V gave up 7 bases and J gave up 7 bases; unmatched junction bases: 8. CDR3 coding DNA: TGTGCCAGCAATCGAGGACAGGGAGGTGGCTACACCTTC. Translation: CASNRGQGGGYTF.

There are a few counts of this clone. The CDR3 DNA reads TGTGCCAGCAGCGTAGAAGCTAGCGGGAACTACAATGAGCAGTTCTTC. Amino acid sequence: CASSVEASGNYNEQFF. The rearrangement links TRBV9 to TRBJ2-1; 9 bases agree with TRBD2. Trimming removed 0 bases from V and 3 bases from J; junction bases left unmatched: 4. This CDR3 comprises 16 residues. Germline lookup yields CDR1 SGDLS and CDR2 YYNGEE. Full variable domain (outside the CDR3, taken from reference TRBV9 and TRBJ2-1): DSGVTQTPKHLITATGQRVTLRCSPRSGDLSVYWYQQSLDQGLQFLIQYYNGEERAKGNILERFSAQQFPDLHSELNLSSLELGDSALYFCASSVEASGNYNEQFFGPGTRLTVL.

This clone occurred a few times. J is TRBJ2-3 and V is TRBV9; 11 positions agree with TRBD2. CDR3 length equals 15 residues. J lost 5 bases, V lost 7 bases, and 9 bases had no gene match. The germline V gene encodes CDR1 SGDLS and CDR2 YYNGEE. The chain's CDR3 is CASGLAGGGRDTQYF. The CDR3 nucleotides are TGTGCCAGCGGACTAGCGGGCGGGGGTAGAGATACGCAGTATTTT.

The J gene is TRBJ2-5, the V gene TRBV13, with TRBD2 as a possible D gene (5 bases). This CDR3 is built from 15 residues. Germline CDR1 reads PRHDT; CDR2 reads FYEKMQ (reference sequence). Trimming took 5 bases from V and 5 from J, leaving 18 bases between them. Here the CDR3 reads CASSRDLGGGETQYF. The DNA for the CDR3 is TGTGCCAGCAGCCGAGACCTTGGAGGTGGGGAGACCCAGTACTTC.

The rearrangement joins TRBV30 to TRBJ1-2; TRBD1 matches 12 bases. The CDR3 is 14 amino acids. Germline CDR1 GTSNPN, CDR2 SVGIG (reference sequence). V lost 8 bases and J lost 3; bases outside the gene matches: 7. The CDR3 reads CARRGTGGYYGYTF. CDR3 in DNA: TGTGCCAGACGGGGGACAGGGGGCTACTATGGCTACACCTTC.

The chain couples TRBV4-3 to TRBJ2-2; TRBD2 agrees at 9 bases. V lost 0 bases to trimming and J lost 0 bases; unmatched junction nucleotides: 8. The length of the CDR3 is 19 residues. Germline V lookup: CDR1 LGHNA, CDR2 YSLEER. For the CDR3, the DNA is TGCGCCAGCAGCCAAGATTGGGGACTAGCTCTTACGAACACCGGGGAGCTGTTTTTT. This translates into CASSQDWGLALTNTGELFF.

This clone has just a few counts. This chain uses TRBV4-3 with TRBJ2-3; 12 bases agree with TRBD2. V shed 0 bases, J shed 4 bases, and the junction held 5 bases outside the gene matches. The CDR3 spans 17 residues. Looked up from germline, CDR1 is LGHNA and CDR2 is YSLEER. The CDR3 is CASSQEASGRAADTQYF. DNA for the CDR3: TGCGCCAGCAGCCAAGAGGCTAGCGGGAGGGCTGCAGATACGCAGTATTTT.